The present entry profiles one T cell receptor beta chain with its context. Its antigen is not known. The data stem from a study of T cells after posttransplantation cyclophosphamide. The germline gives CDR1 SGHRS, CDR2 YFSETQ. V was clipped by 1 base and J by 9 bases, with 14 bases between them. This CDR3 contains 14 residues. The protocol was immunoSEQ multiplex PCR, while the TCRdb copy is restricted to in-frame clones and leaves out a portion. The data show about 15,000 clones, 84% seen once. General study findings and limits: After PTCy, TRB diversity resembled that of CNI/methotrexate controls. Blood and skin or GI T cell repertoires showed limited TRB overlap. Later blood repertoires were often dominated by clones from the donor CD8+ memory compartment.

Sampled 1 year posttransplant, controls received myeloablative marrow transplants, methotrexate and a calcineurin inhibitor. The sequencing used PBMCs, collected roughly 350 days after allogeneic stem cell transplant with calcineurin inhibitor and methotrexate. The receptor comes from a male patient in his late teens or twenties who received an allogeneic stem cell transplant from a related donor, was CMV-positive, and had no GVHD. Certain T cells may be donor cells from the graft. The V call is TRBV5-1, the J call TRBJ2-1; no clear D gene. In nucleotides, the CDR3 is TGCGCCAGCAGCTTGTCGCTAGAATTGAGTGAGCAGTTCTTC. It codes for CASSLSLELSEQFF.